This T cell receptor beta chain was found in a study of blood T cell repertoires in COVID-19. At the level of the study: In each case, the material was cDNA or gDNA derived from T cells, B-cell-depleted T cells, or PBMCs.

Authors' analysis steps: The authors estimated nucleated cell counts from reference gene primer amplification. Some clones are missing from TCRdb's copy, which holds only in-frame ones; the method was immunoSEQ multiplex PCR. V and J calls and clone size come straight from that table; D and trimming were deduced from the DNA. In the table there are 75,000 to 100,000 clones, 75% to 90% of which are singletons. In this sample, this clone turned up a few times. The J segment lost 4 bases and the V segment lost 3 bases, leaving 11 bases of the junction unmatched. This CDR3 is 16 amino acids long. Germline V CDR1 and CDR2: MNHEY, SVGAGI.

The sequence derives from a human donor in a cohort sampled during active COVID-19. Specimen: peripheral blood. The genes are TRBV6-5 and TRBJ1-2; 7 nucleotides align to TRBD1. DNA for the CDR3: TGTGCCAGCAGTTATGGTCTCAGGGGGGCCGGCTATGGCTACACCTTC. As protein: CASSYGLRGAGYGYTF.